A single sample gave rise to the 21 T cell receptor beta chains below, sequenced in a study of shared clonotypes between healthy human individuals. The data were produced by immunoSEQ multiplex PCR, yet TCRdb's version contains in-frame clones alone and is incomplete. Of approximately 1.4 million clones listed, 95% to 99% are singletons. Sequencing input: naive CD4+ T cells sorted from blood. Subset meaning: CD45RA+ positively selected. These receptors all stem from a man aged 25 to 40 in good health.

This clone was recorded only once. This sequence joins TRBV7-9 and TRBJ1-1, with 7 nucleotides matching TRBD1. The germline CDR1 and CDR2 sequences are SEHNR and FQNEAQ (reference sequence). This CDR3 is built from 15 residues. Trimming took 6 bases from V and 4 from J; bases not matched to a gene: 11. Written as DNA, the CDR3 is TGTGCCAGCAGGCGGACCGGGACAGCTACCACTGAAGCTTTCTTT. It specifies CASRRTGTATTEAFF.

The J gene is TRBJ2-7, the V gene TRBV6-4; D is unresolved. The CDR3 has 12 residues. Trimming pared 5 bases from V and 0 bases from J, leaving 5 bases between. Germline values: CDR1 MRHNA, CDR2 SNTAGT. DNA of the CDR3: TGTGCCAGCAGTAAGAGCTCCTACGAGCAGTACTTC. As protein: CASSKSSYEQYF.

In nucleotides, the CDR3 is TGTGCCAGCTCACCAATAACAGACTTTAACACTGAAGCTTTCTTT. This gives the protein CASSPITDFNTEAFF. V gene TRBV18 combines with J gene TRBJ1-1, with unresolved D. This CDR3 contains 15 residues. Germline V CDR1 and CDR2: KGHSH, LQKENI. The V and J ends lost 2 bases and 2 bases respectively, with 12 bases between them.

This sequence joins TRBV28 and TRBJ1-2; perhaps TRBD1 as D (5 bases). Germline loops: CDR1 MDHEN, CDR2 SYDVKM. The CDR3 loop spans 13 amino acids. Between the trimmed V and J ends, which lost 6 bases and 4 bases, there was a span of 12 bases. The DNA of the CDR3 is TGTGCCAGCAGCCAAGACAGCATCTATGGCTACACCTTC. Protein product: CASSQDSIYGYTF.

The V call is TRBV2, the J call TRBJ1-2; perhaps TRBD1 as D (6 bases). The CDR3 contains 13 residues. Per germline, CDR1 SNHLY and CDR2 FYNNEI. The V and J ends lost 2 bases and 8 bases respectively, with 12 bases between them. The CDR3: CASSETGRLGYTF. The CDR3 region has the DNA TGTGCCAGCAGTGAAACAGGGAGGTTAGGCTACACCTTC.

V and J are TRBV5-1 and TRBJ2-7, with 8 bases lining up with TRBD1. Per germline, CDR1 SGHRS and CDR2 YFSETQ. Trimming cost V 0 bases and J 2 bases; bases outside gene matches: 4. CDR3 size: 15 residues. The CDR3 loop reads CASSLGEQGAYEQYF. CDR3 in DNA: TGCGCCAGCAGCTTGGGGGAACAGGGGGCCTACGAGCAGTACTTC.

The chain joins TRBV6-4 to TRBJ1-2; TRBD1 might be the D (5 bases). The CDR3 is 15 amino acids. Germline V gene sequence: CDR1 MRHNA, CDR2 SNTAGT. The V end lost 5 bases, the J end lost 6 bases, and 19 bases lay between the germline ends. The chain's CDR3 is CASSRDGGFGDGYTF. DNA for the CDR3: TGTGCCAGCAGTCGGGACGGCGGCTTCGGGGATGGCTACACCTTC.

Note on this clone: The sample has other DNA sequences that encode this CDR3 too. The V gene is TRBV10-3, the J gene TRBJ1-5, with D possibly TRBD1 on 5 matching bases. The length of the CDR3 is 15 residues. V was trimmed by 0 bases and J by 1 base, leaving 7 bases between them. From germline, CDR1 is ENHRY and CDR2 SYGVKD. The CDR3 coding sequence is TGTGCCATCAGTGAGTCGGGGGTGAGCAATCAGCCCCAGCATTTT. It encodes CAISESGVSNQPQHF.

The chain carries TRBV7-3 and TRBJ2-1; 8 nucleotides match TRBD2. Germline loops: CDR1 SGHTA, CDR2 FQGTGA. This CDR3 is 15 amino acids long. V shed 2 bases, J shed 5 bases, and the junction held 5 bases outside the gene matches. CDR3 nucleotide sequence: TGTGCCAGCAGCTTACTCCTAGCGGGCCACAATGAGCAGTTCTTC. The encoded protein is CASSLLLAGHNEQFF.

This chain uses TRBV30 with TRBJ2-1; D remains unclear. Between the trimmed V and J ends, which lost 2 bases and 4 bases, there was a span of 6 bases. CDR3 length equals 12 residues. Germline CDR1 is GTSNPN and CDR2 is SVGIG (reference sequence). CDR3 sequence: CAWSRRYNEQFF. The CDR3, as DNA: TGTGCCTGGAGTCGCAGGTACAATGAGCAGTTCTTC.

This chain joins TRBV7-6 and TRBJ2-7; D tentatively reads TRBD1 or TRBD2 (5 bases each). The germline V gene has CDR1 SGHVS and CDR2 FNYEAQ. With 5 bases removed from V and 4 bases from J, the gap between germline ends came to 24 bases. The CDR3 consists of 17 residues. As DNA, the CDR3 is TGTGCCAGCAGCACTAGATTTCGCAGGGCTGACACTTACGAGCAGTACTTC. Translating gives CASSTRFRRADTYEQYF.

The rearrangement links TRBV5-6 to TRBJ2-3; 9 nucleotides agree with TRBD2. The V gene's germline CDR1 is SGHDT and CDR2 YYEEEE. V lost 0 bases and J lost 2; bases outside the gene matches: 4. The CDR3 runs 16 residues. In nucleotides, the CDR3 is TGTGCCAGCAGCTTGGCGGGACTAGCATCCACAGATACGCAGTATTTT. This sequence encodes CASSLAGLASTDTQYF. The complete variable domain, with remaining parts taken from reference TRBV5-6 and TRBJ2-3, reads DAGVTQSPTHLIKTRGQQVTLRCSPKSGHDTVSWYQQALGQGPQFIFQYYEEEERQRGNFPDRFSGHQFPNYSSELNVNALLLGDSALYLCASSLAGLASTDTQYFGPGTRLTVL.

V is TRBV7-2 and J is TRBJ1-5, with TRBD1 identical over 9 bases. The CDR3 is 16 amino acids. Trimming at V came to 4 bases and at J to 9 bases, leaving 13 bases not matched to a gene. Germline V CDR1 and CDR2: SGHTA, FQGNSA. Here the CDR3 DNA reads TGTGCCAGCAGCTCCGGGACAGGGAAGGTTTTTCGGCCCCAGCATTTT. It codes for CASSSGTGKVFRPQHF.

V usage is TRBV12-2 and J usage is TRBJ2-7; TRBD2 is the table's D call, not checked against the DNA. TRBV12-2 corresponds to a pseudogene. This CDR3 is built from 11 residues. In DNA, the CDR3 is TGTGCAAGTCGCTTAGGTAGCGAGCAGTACTTC. Translating gives CASRLGSEQYF.

This chain joins TRBV11-2 and TRBJ2-3; tentative D call: TRBD2 (5 bases). This CDR3 has 14 residues. V was clipped by 0 bases and J by 8 bases, with 12 bases between them. Germline loops: CDR1 SGHAT, CDR2 FQNNGV. The CDR3 DNA reads as TGTGCCAGCAGCTTAGATCTCGCGCTAGCTACGCAGTATTTT. Translated: CASSLDLALATQYF.

The chain couples TRBV5-1 to TRBJ2-6; 9 positions match TRBD1. The trim removed 2 bases at V and 0 bases at J, leaving 3 bases unmatched. This CDR3 is 17 amino acids long. Germline lookup yields CDR1 SGHRS and CDR2 YFSETQ. CDR3 DNA sequence: TGCGCCAGCAGCTTCGGGACAGGGACCTCTGGGGCCAACGTCCTGACTTTC. Encoded protein: CASSFGTGTSGANVLTF. The full variable domain, with the rest looked up from reference TRBV5-1 and TRBJ2-6, is KAGVTQTPRYLIKTRGQQVTLSCSPISGHRSVSWYQQTPGQGLQFLFEYFSETQRNKGNFPGRFSGRQFSNSRSEMNVSTLELGDSALYLCASSFGTGTSGANVLTFGAGSRLTVL.

The V gene is TRBV18, the J gene TRBJ2-5, with D maybe TRBD2 (5 bases). The germline V and J ends were trimmed by 6 bases and 1 base, with 18 bases remaining between them. The length of the CDR3 is 16 residues. CDR1 and CDR2 from the germline V gene are KGHSH and LQKENI. The CDR3 here is CASSLRGITPQETQYF. In nucleotides, the CDR3 is TGTGCCAGCTCCCTTCGGGGAATCACCCCCCAAGAGACCCAGTACTTC.

V and J are TRBV5-1 and TRBJ2-3; 8 bases map to TRBD1. Per germline, CDR1 SGHRS and CDR2 YFSETQ. This CDR3 is 17 amino acids long. Trimming cost V 2 bases and J 0 bases; bases outside gene matches: 8. CDR3 DNA: TGCGCCAGCAGCTTAGGATCAGGGGGCCTCAGCACAGATACGCAGTATTTT. Amino acids: CASSLGSGGLSTDTQYF.

The chain's CDR3 is CASSLEGGSPHEQYF. The CDR3 nucleotides are TGTGCCAGCAGCTTAGAGGGCGGGAGTCCCCACGAGCAGTACTTC. The chain combines TRBV7-9 with TRBJ2-7; 7 bases fit TRBD2. Germline-derived CDR1 and CDR2 are SEHNR and FQNEAQ (reference sequence). Losses at the gene ends were 1 base for V and 5 bases for J; bases not matched to a gene: 8. The CDR3 spans 15 residues.

The rearrangement links TRBV9 to TRBJ2-1, with 13 bases that match TRBD2. CDR3 length equals 15 residues. The ends lost 5 bases at V and 10 bases at J; junction bases unmatched: 9. CDR1 is SGDLS and CDR2 is YYNGEE in the germline V gene. CDR3 sequence: CASRLRGLAGIEQFF. The DNA for the CDR3 is TGTGCCAGCAGACTAAGGGGACTAGCGGGAATAGAGCAGTTCTTC.

In regard to this clone: In the same sample, other DNA sequences code for this CDR3. This chain joins TRBV5-4 and TRBJ2-3, with D uncertain. Germline V CDR1 and CDR2: SGHNT, YYREEE (reference sequence). V was cut by 4 bases and J by 3 bases, with 3 bases left in between. This CDR3 contains 11 residues. The CDR3 region has the DNA TGTGCCAGCAGCCTGACAGATACGCAGTATTTT. Translated, it gives CASSLTDTQYF. Full variable domain (missing parts from reference TRBV5-4 and TRBJ2-3): ETGVTQSPTHLIKTRGQQVTLRCSSQSGHNTVSWYQQALGQGPQFIFQYYREEENGRGNFPPRFSGLQFPNYSSELNVNALELDDSALYLCASSLTDTQYFGPGTRLTVL.